This TCR beta chain is from a study of cytomegalovirus exposure and HLA in healthy donors. The PCR had 60 Vbeta and 13 Jbeta primers. Profiled with immunoSEQ multiplex PCR; TCRdb holds only in-frame clones, not every one. The repertoire holds approximately 45,000 clones, around 69% seen once, with roughly 3.2% in the top ten. Comment on this clone: The target antigen is unknown. The junction departs from germline at one end; a sequencing error may be responsible.

Overall study findings and caveats: The study designated over 150 TCR beta chains cytomegalovirus-associated. Presence/absence analyses supposed approximately even sequencing depth among donors. In vitro assays verified that a few CMV-associated chains recognized CMV antigens specifically. Later on, analysis showed that most CMV-associated TCR beta chains appeared to be HLA-restricted.

The germline V gene encodes CDR1 MNHNY and CDR2 SVGAGI (reference sequence). The CDR3 consists of 12 residues. Sequences were obtained from PBMCs. The chain employs TRBV6-6 and TRBJ2-5; D ambiguous. The receptor was isolated from a woman aged 30 to 39 in good health and CMV-seronegative. The CDR3 nucleotides read TGTGCCAGCAGTTACTCAAGGCAGTACTATCACTTC. It yields the protein CASSYSRQYYHF.